This T cell receptor beta chain was profiled in a study of cytomegalovirus exposure and HLA in healthy donors. Study-wide results and caveats: For TCR beta chains, V- and J-gene trimming was later linked to a missense DCLRE1C variant. A cluster of highly shared sequence variants was likely a sequencing artifact.

While unrecorded immune exposures were likely, the donors were nominally healthy when sampled. Trimming removed 6 bases at V and 1 base at J, with 13 bases between. The CDR3 covers 14 residues. The germline CDR1 and CDR2 sequences are MNHEY and SMNVEV (reference sequence). As to this clone: Its antigen is currently unknown.

PCR primers comprised 60 Vbeta and 13 Jbeta primers. As processed by the authors: Later, tens of millions of unique TCR beta chains were counted in an analysis, and about 10 million of them were shared. Sequenced by immunoSEQ multiplex PCR; TCRdb stores in-frame clones only, minus some. From that table come the V and J calls and clone size; the DNA was used to work out D and trimming. The sample yields 100,000 to 120,000 clones, 70% to 90% seen once. Source material: PBMCs. The chain carries TRBV27 and TRBJ2-7; unclear D gene. This TCR came from a man in his forties or fifties in good health and CMV-seronegative. CDR3 nucleotide sequence: TGTGCCAGCAGCTCGCGCTTTGATTCCTACGAGCAGTACTTC. It translates to CASSSRFDSYEQYF.